A selection of T cell receptor beta chains follows, all from one sample in a study of T cell responses to AZD1222 COVID-19 vaccine. This table comes from immunoSEQ multiplex PCR, and its TCRdb copy is limited to in-frame clones, with some not included. The sample consists of some 150,000 clones, 70% to 90% of them appearing once. The source material was peripheral blood, sampled on day 0 of AZD1222 vaccination. Every receptor here comes from an adult in good health. CDR3s include the opening cysteine and the closing phenylalanine or tryptophan. The D gene is left open where the match is weak. Only part of the rows carry a size: once, few, many, or a class if the clone is expanded.

J gene,D gene,V gene,clone size,CDR3 protein,CDR3 DNA
TRBJ1-1,.,TRBV7-8,.,CASSSRELMNTEAFF,TGTGCCAGCAGCTCGCGGGAGTTAATGAACACTGAAGCTTTCTTT
TRBJ1-5,TRBD1,TRBV2,.,CASSPRPGQGVQPQHF,TGTGCCAGCAGTCCCCGGCCGGGACAGGGGGTTCAGCCCCAGCATTTT
TRBJ1-2,.,TRBV5-4,once,CASSHESHYGYTF,TGTGCCAGCAGCCATGAAAGTCACTATGGCTACACCTTC
TRBJ1-4,.,TRBV7-9,few,CASSLIEEKLFF,TGTGCCAGCAGCTTAATCGAGGAAAAACTGTTTTTT
TRBJ2-1,.,TRBV30,.,CAWSPRWVAYNEQFF,TGTGCCTGGAGTCCTCGTTGGGTAGCCTACAATGAGCAGTTCTTC
TRBJ2-3,TRBD2,TRBV6-1,few,CASSEQRGGTDTQYF,TGTGCCAGCAGTGAACAGCGGGGGGGCACAGATACGCAGTATTTT
TRBJ1-1,.,TRBV5-1,.,CASSLAARDRYTEAFF,TGCGCCAGCAGCTTGGCTGCCAGGGACCGCTACACTGAAGCTTTCTTT
TRBJ2-4,.,TRBV19,.,CASSSQIGLLGNIQYF,TGTGCCAGTAGTAGCCAAATAGGACTCCTGGGAAACATTCAGTACTTC
TRBJ1-6,.,TRBV6-5,.,CASSYSGSSYNSPLHF,TGTGCCAGCAGTTACTCGGGGAGCTCCTATAATTCACCCCTCCACTTT
TRBJ1-2,.,TRBV3-1/TRBV3-2,once,CASSQDIRADPYGYTF,TGTGCCAGCAGCCAAGATATCAGGGCGGACCCCTATGGCTACACCTTC
TRBJ1-4,.,TRBV27,.,CASSFAGAANEKLFF,TGTGCCAGCAGTTTCGCAGGGGCGGCTAATGAAAAACTGTTTTTT
TRBJ1-5,.,TRBV27,.,CASSLSGNQPQHF,TGTGCCAGCAGTTTATCAGGAAATCAGCCCCAGCATTTT
TRBJ2-3,.,TRBV24-1,.,CATSDPRQRPNTQYF,TGTGCCACCAGTGACCCAAGGCAACGTCCAAATACGCAGTATTTT
TRBJ1-1,.,TRBV27,.,CASSLNGGPQDFF,TGTGCCAGCAGTTTAAACGGGGGACCTCAGGATTTCTTT
TRBJ1-5,.,TRBV11-2,.,CASSLGGGFRQPQHF,TGTGCCAGCAGCTTAGGGGGGGGTTTTCGGCAGCCCCAGCATTTT
TRBJ2-4,.,TRBV19,once,CASSIGLTLVLGVDIQYF,TGTGCCAGTAGTATCGGGCTGACACTCGTGTTAGGGGTGGACATTCAGTACTTC